Here is one T cell receptor (beta chain) with its context. CDR3 size: 16 residues. V was shortened by 1 base and J by 4 bases, with 17 bases between the two germline ends. Germline V gives CDR1 SGHDT, CDR2 YYEEEE. Some clones are missing from TCRdb's copy, which holds only in-frame ones; the method was immunoSEQ multiplex PCR. The sample has 12,000 to 15,000 clones, 80% to 90% seen once. These data come from a study of pediatric ulcerative colitis. The sample comprised blood. The sequence was obtained from a boy aged 5 to 17 with moderate ulcerative colitis. This chain links TRBV5-6 with TRBJ1-1, with a possible D match to TRBD1 (5 bases). CDR3 nucleotide sequence: TGTGCCAGCAGCTTGCTCCGGGACGTGAGTGGCACTGAAGCTTTCTTT. It is translated as CASSLLRDVSGTEAFF.